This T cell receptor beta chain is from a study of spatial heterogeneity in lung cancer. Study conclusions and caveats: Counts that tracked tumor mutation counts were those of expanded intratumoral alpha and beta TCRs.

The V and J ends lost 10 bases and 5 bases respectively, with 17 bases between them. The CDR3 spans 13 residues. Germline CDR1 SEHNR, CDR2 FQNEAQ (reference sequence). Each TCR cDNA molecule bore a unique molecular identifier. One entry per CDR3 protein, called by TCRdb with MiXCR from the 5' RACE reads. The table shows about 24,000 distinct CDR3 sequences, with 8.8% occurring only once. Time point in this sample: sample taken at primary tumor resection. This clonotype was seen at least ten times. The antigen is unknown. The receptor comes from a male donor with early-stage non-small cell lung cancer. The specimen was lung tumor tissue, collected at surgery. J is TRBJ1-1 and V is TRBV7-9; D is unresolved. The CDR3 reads CATPLDGRTEAFF. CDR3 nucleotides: TGTGCCACCCCCCTGGATGGGAGGACTGAAGCTTTCTTT. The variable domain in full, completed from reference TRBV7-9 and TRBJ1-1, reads DTGVSQNPRHKITKRGQNVTFRCDPISEHNRLYWYRQTLGQGPEFLTYFQNEAQLEKSRLLSDRFSAERPKGSFSTLEIQRTEQGDSAMYLCATPLDGRTEAFFGQGTRLTVV.